A selection of T cell receptor beta chains follows, all from one sample in a study of CD8 T cells in ankylosing spondylitis. TCRdb used MiXCR to reprocess the 5' RACE reads, holding one entry per CDR3 protein. Among over 700,000 distinct CDR3 sequences listed, under 20% were seen once. Source material: blood, either unsorted or a sorted T cell fraction (not recorded which). These receptors were obtained from a male donor with ankylosing spondylitis. The conserved cysteine and the conserved F or W are not part of the CDR3 here. The order of the fields is J gene, D gene, V gene, CDR3 protein. D genes are given only for firm matches.

TRBJ2-2 | TRBD1 | TRBV7-2 | ASSLRTGKNTGELF
TRBJ2-7 | NA | TRBV5-4 | ASSLYGRISTLHSYEQY
TRBJ2-1 | NA | TRBV2 | ASMVGSYNEQF
TRBJ2-2 | TRBD2 | TRBV12-3/TRBV12-4 | ASSLSLAATGELF
TRBJ1-2 | NA | TRBV30 | ANPRTDYGYT
TRBJ2-3 | NA | TRBV24-1 | ATSDGQISTDTQY
TRBJ2-7 | TRBD1 | TRBV29-1 | SVFAGTVSYEQY
TRBJ2-7 | NA | TRBV9 | ASSPGGGNEEQY
TRBJ2-2 | TRBD1 | TRBV11-1 | ASSRQTGPQVLNTGELF
TRBJ2-1 | TRBD2 | TRBV12-3/TRBV12-4 | ASTMVGGAYNEQF
TRBJ2-7 | TRBD2 | TRBV6-5 | ASSYRGAGGYEQY
TRBJ2-1 | TRBD2 | TRBV20-1 | SAGPWTSGNNEQF
TRBJ1-2 | NA | TRBV20-1 | SAREWTESPYGYT
TRBJ2-2 | NA | TRBV20-1 | SATIPWVGELF
TRBJ2-3 | TRBD1 | TRBV12-3/TRBV12-4 | ATRQGATDTQY
TRBJ2-4 | TRBD2 | TRBV3-1 | ASSQGQLAGGRTKNIQY
TRBJ1-1 | NA | TRBV5-1 | ASSLGGGPNTEAF
TRBJ1-5 | NA | TRBV18 | ASSPYRDMQPQH
TRBJ1-2 | TRBD1 | TRBV5-1 | ASSFSGQGIINYGYT
TRBJ1-1 | TRBD1 | TRBV7-9 | ASSPAGQGNTEAF
TRBJ1-4 | NA | TRBV2 | ASRATNEKLF
TRBJ2-7 | TRBD2 | TRBV7-9 | ASSSAGGWPYEQY
TRBJ2-7 | NA | TRBV5-8 | ASSLRGAGTHEQY
TRBJ2-7 | TRBD1 | TRBV29-1 | SVDRGPGEQY
TRBJ2-2 | NA | TRBV7-2 | ASSLAGAPGLF
TRBJ2-1 | NA | TRBV20-1 | SARGAGGAIYNEQF
TRBJ2-7 | TRBD2 | TRBV12-3/TRBV12-4 | ASSLGLERFHEQY
TRBJ2-7 | TRBD1 | TRBV6-5 | ASSYSTGQVPYEQY
TRBJ1-3 | NA | TRBV5-1 | ASSLAGVGGNTIY
TRBJ2-7 | TRBD2 | TRBV10-2 | ASSAGGGDALYEQY
TRBJ2-7 | TRBD1 | TRBV5-6 | ASTRQGGYEQY
TRBJ1-2 | TRBD1 | TRBV18 | ASSPGTAFYGYT
TRBJ2-1 | TRBD2 | TRBV20-1 | SAATGTSGNNEQF
TRBJ1-4 | NA | TRBV12-3/TRBV12-4 | ASSFSLETNEKLF
TRBJ1-1 | NA | TRBV12-3/TRBV12-4 | ASSLAGTMAF
TRBJ2-7 | NA | TRBV5-1 | ASSSLTDSYEQY
TRBJ2-3 | NA | TRBV10-3 | AISGRDTQY
TRBJ2-2 | NA | TRBV12-3/TRBV12-4 | ASTGRKNTGELF
TRBJ2-1 | TRBD2 | TRBV7-2 | ASSYISGSAAYNEQF
TRBJ1-2 | TRBD1 | TRBV28 | ASSLILQGASSYGYT
TRBJ2-7 | TRBD2 | TRBV20-1 | SARASGRYEQY
TRBJ2-7 | NA | TRBV5-8 | ASSLPGYAYEQY
TRBJ2-7 | TRBD1 | TRBV9 | ASSAEGTGAYEQY
TRBJ1-6 | TRBD1 | TRBV6-1 | ASSESGTGYNSPLH
TRBJ2-7 | NA | TRBV5-1 | ASTNPGAYEQY
TRBJ1-2 | NA | TRBV12-3/TRBV12-4 | ASSLALLNRNGYT
TRBJ1-1 | NA | TRBV20-1 | SARLAGNTEAF
TRBJ2-1 | TRBD2 | TRBV12-3/TRBV12-4 | ASRPGTSGLNEQF